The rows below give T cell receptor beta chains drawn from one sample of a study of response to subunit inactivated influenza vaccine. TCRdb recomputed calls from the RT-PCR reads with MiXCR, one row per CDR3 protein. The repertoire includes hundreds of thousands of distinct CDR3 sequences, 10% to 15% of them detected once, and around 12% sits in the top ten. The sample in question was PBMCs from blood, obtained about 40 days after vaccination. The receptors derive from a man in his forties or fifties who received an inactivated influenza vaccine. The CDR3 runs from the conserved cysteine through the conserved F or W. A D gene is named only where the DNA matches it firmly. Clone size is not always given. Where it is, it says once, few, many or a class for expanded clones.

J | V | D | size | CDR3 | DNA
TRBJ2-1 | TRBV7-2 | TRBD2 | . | CASSLALGRDYNEQFF | TGTGCCAGCAGCTTAGCCCTCGGGAGGGATTACAATGAGCAGTTCTTC
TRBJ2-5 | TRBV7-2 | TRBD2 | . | CASSALAGGTETQYF | TGTGCCAGCAGCGCTCTAGCGGGGGGAACGGAGACCCAGTACTTC
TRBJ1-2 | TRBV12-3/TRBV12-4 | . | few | CASSLGSSRFHGYTF | TGTGCCAGCAGTTTAGGGAGCAGCCGATTTCATGGCTACACCTTC
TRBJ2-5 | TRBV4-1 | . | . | CASSQDGTEKETQYF | TGCGCCAGCAGCCAAGATGGGACTGAAAAGGAGACCCAGTACTTC
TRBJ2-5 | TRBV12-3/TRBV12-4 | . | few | CASSPTPAQTETQYF | TGTGCCAGCAGTCCGACCCCGGCCCAAACGGAGACCCAGTACTTC
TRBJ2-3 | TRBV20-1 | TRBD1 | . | CSARSGTGEPDTQYF | TGCAGTGCTAGATCCGGGACAGGGGAGCCGGATACGCAGTATTTT
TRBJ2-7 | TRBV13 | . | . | CASRIWGRSYEQYF | TGTGCCAGCCGCATTTGGGGGCGATCCTACGAGCAGTACTTC
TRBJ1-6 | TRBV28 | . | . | CASSSQFVSPLHF | TGTGCCAGCAGTTCACAGTTTGTTTCACCCCTCCACTTT
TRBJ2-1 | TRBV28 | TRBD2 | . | CASSLGGVYEQFF | TGTGCCAGCAGTTTGGGGGGGGTGTATGAGCAGTTCTTC
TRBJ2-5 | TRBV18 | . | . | CASSPFKETQYF | TGTGCCAGCTCACCATTCAAAGAGACCCAGTACTTC
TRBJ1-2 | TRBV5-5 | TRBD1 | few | CASSRGTDTLFNYGYTF | TGTGCCAGCAGCAGGGGGACAGATACCCTTTTTAACTATGGCTACACCTTC
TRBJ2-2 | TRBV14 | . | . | CASSQERGATTGELFF | TGTGCCAGCAGCCAAGAGCGTGGGGCGACCACCGGGGAGCTGTTTTTT
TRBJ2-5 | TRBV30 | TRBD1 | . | CAWSWRDRGIRETQYF | TGTGCCTGGAGTTGGAGGGACAGGGGGATTAGAGAGACCCAGTACTTC
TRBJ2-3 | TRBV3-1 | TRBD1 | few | CASSATGGYSTDTQYF | TGTGCCAGCAGCGCCACAGGGGGCTATAGCACAGATACGCAGTATTTT
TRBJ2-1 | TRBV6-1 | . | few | CASSEGASLVSYNEQFF | TGTGCCAGCAGTGAAGGGGCTAGTTTGGTCTCCTACAATGAGCAGTTCTTC
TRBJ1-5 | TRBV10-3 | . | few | CATRGDTSNQPQHF | TGTGCCACCCGGGGTGACACAAGCAATCAGCCCCAGCATTTT
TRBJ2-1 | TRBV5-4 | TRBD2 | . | CASSFYTLAGGPHPYNEQFF | TGTGCCAGCAGCTTCTATACACTAGCGGGAGGGCCCCACCCCTACAATGAGCAGTTCTTC
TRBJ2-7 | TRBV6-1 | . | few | CASRGMFDEQYF | TGTGCCAGCAGAGGTATGTTCGACGAGCAGTACTTC
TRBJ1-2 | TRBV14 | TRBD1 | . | CASSQNTDRGYGYTF | TGTGCCAGCAGTCAAAATACCGACAGGGGGTATGGCTACACCTTC
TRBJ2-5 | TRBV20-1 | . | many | CSARVMKEGLQETQYF | TGCAGTGCTAGAGTCATGAAGGAGGGGTTACAAGAGACCCAGTACTTC
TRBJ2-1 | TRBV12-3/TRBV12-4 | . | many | CASSSPGTYNEQFF | TGTGCCAGCTCTTCCCCTGGGACATACAATGAGCAGTTCTTC
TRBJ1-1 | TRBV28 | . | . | CASSLPGTNTEAFF | TGTGCCAGCAGTCTGCCAGGGACGAACACTGAAGCTTTCTTT
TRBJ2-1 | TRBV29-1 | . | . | CSVEDRYNEQFF | TGCAGCGTTGAAGATCGGTACAATGAGCAGTTCTTC
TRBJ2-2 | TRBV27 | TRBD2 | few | CASSLTAGVRTGELFF | TGTGCCAGCAGTTTAACCGCGGGGGTACGGACCGGGGAGCTGTTTTTT
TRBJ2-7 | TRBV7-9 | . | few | CASSLSSGIEQYF | TGTGCCAGCAGCTTATCTTCTGGGATCGAGCAGTACTTC
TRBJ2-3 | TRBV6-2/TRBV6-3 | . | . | CASSYSRGGEPGTDTQYF | TGTGCCAGCAGTTACTCGAGGGGGGGCGAGCCTGGCACAGATACGCAGTATTTT
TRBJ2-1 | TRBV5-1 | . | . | CASSSGLDEQFF | TGCGCCAGCAGTTCCGGGCTCGATGAGCAGTTCTTC
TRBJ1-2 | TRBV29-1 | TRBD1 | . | CSAVGTGVDGYTF | TGCAGCGCGGTGGGGACAGGGGTTGATGGCTACACCTTC
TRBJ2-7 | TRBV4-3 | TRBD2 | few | CASSVRENSYEQYF | TGCGCCAGCAGTGTGCGGGAGAACTCCTACGAGCAGTACTTC
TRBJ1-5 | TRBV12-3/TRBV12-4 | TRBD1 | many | CASSLTGAVNSNQPQHF | TGTGCCAGCAGTTTGACAGGGGCGGTCAATAGCAATCAGCCCCAGCATTTT
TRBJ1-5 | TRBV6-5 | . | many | CASSSRGGALPGQPQHF | TGTGCCAGCAGTTCTCGGGGGGGAGCCCTACCTGGTCAGCCCCAGCATTTT
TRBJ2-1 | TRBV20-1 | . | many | CSADPSSATSYNEQFF | TGCAGTGCTGACCCGTCTTCGGCCACCTCCTACAATGAGCAGTTCTTC
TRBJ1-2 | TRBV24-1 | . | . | CATSDPGSYGYTF | TGTGCCACCAGTGACCCAGGGTCCTATGGCTACACCTTC
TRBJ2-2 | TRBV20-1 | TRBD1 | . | CSAKTLTGGSHGELFF | TGCAGTGCTAAGACGCTGACAGGGGGCTCTCACGGGGAGCTGTTTTTT
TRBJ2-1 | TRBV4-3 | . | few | CASSQVGGRRRAYNEQFF | TGCGCCAGCAGCCAAGTGGGGGGACGCAGGAGGGCTTACAATGAGCAGTTCTTC
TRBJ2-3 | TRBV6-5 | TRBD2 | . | CASSYQTSGVLITDTQYF | TGTGCCAGCAGTTACCAGACTAGCGGGGTACTCATCACAGATACGCAGTATTTT
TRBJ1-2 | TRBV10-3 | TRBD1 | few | CAATPGQGLGYTF | TGTGCCGCCACTCCGGGACAGGGGCTTGGCTACACCTTC
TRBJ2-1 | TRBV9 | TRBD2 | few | CASSVEAGVFSSYNEQFF | TGTGCCAGCAGCGTAGAAGCGGGGGTTTTCAGCTCCTACAATGAGCAGTTCTTC
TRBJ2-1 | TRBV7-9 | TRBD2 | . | CASSLKPGTRDNEQFF | TGTGCCAGCAGCCTAAAGCCCGGGACTAGAGATAATGAGCAGTTCTTC
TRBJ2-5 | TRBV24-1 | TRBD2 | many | CATQGRGGQETQYF | TGTGCCACCCAAGGGAGGGGTGGCCAAGAGACCCAGTACTTC
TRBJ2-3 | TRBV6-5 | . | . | CASSYGGSDTQYF | TGTGCCAGCAGTTACGGGGGGTCCGATACGCAGTATTTT
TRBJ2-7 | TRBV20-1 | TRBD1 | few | CSARDIGQGETYEQYF | TGCAGTGCTAGAGATATCGGGCAGGGGGAGACCTACGAGCAGTACTTC
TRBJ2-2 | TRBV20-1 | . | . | CSARDWLTGELFF | TGCAGTGCTAGAGATTGGTTGACCGGGGAGCTGTTTTTT
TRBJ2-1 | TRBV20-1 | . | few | CSARKPNSYNEQFF | TGCAGTGCTAGGAAACCGAACTCCTACAATGAGCAGTTCTTC